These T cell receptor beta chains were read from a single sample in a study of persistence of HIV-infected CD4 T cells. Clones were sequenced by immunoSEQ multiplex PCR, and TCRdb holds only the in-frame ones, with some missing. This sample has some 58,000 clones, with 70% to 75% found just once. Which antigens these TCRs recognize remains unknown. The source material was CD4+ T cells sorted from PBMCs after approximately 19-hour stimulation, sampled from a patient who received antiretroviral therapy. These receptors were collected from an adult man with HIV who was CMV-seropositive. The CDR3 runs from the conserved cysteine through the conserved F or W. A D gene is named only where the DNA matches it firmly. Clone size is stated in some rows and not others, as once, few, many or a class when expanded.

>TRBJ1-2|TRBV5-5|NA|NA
CASREIEGPYGYTF
TGTGCCAGCAGGGAGATCGAGGGACCCTATGGCTACACCTTC
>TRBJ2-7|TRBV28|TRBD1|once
CASSRETGGGIYEQYF
TGTGCCAGCAGCCGGGAGACAGGGGGAGGAATCTACGAGCAGTACTTC
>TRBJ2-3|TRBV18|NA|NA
CASSPGGPTDTQYF
TGTGCCAGCTCACCGGGGGGGCCTACAGATACGCAGTATTTT
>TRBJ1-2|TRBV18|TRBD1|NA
CASSPTGAPTLYGYTF
TGTGCCAGCTCACCGACAGGGGCCCCGACACTATATGGCTACACCTTC
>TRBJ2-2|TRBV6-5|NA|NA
CASSYAGRANTGELFF
TGTGCCAGCAGTTACGCGGGCAGGGCGAACACCGGGGAGCTGTTTTTT
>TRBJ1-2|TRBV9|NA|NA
CATLDSNYGYTF
TGTGCCACCTTGGACAGTAACTATGGCTACACCTTC
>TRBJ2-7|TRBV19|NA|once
CASGGSYEQYF
TGTGCCAGCGGCGGCTCCTACGAGCAGTACTTC
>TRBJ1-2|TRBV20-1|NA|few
CSARVGVGYTF
TGCAGTGCTAGAGTGGGGGTTGGCTACACCTTC
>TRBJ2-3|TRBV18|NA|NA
CASSPPVAQGGTDTQYF
TGTGCCAGCTCACCACCGGTTGCACAGGGAGGCACAGATACGCAGTATTTT
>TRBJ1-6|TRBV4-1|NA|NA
CASSQDQGGARAYSPLHF
TGCGCCAGCAGCCAAGATCAAGGAGGGGCCCGGGCGTATTCACCCCTCCACTTT
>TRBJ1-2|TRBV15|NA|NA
CATSRDVAGVGGYTF
TGTGCCACCAGCAGAGATGTGGCGGGAGTGGGTGGCTACACCTTC
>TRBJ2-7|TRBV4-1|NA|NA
CASSQGQSSPPYEQYF
TGCGCCAGCAGCCAAGGTCAGTCGAGTCCGCCCTACGAGCAGTACTTC
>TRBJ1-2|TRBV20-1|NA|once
CSASEGSNYGYTF
TGCAGTGCAAGTGAGGGGTCCAACTATGGCTACACCTTC
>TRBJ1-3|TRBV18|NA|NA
CASSPWGQSGNTIYF
TGTGCCAGCTCCCCCTGGGGTCAATCTGGAAACACCATATATTTT
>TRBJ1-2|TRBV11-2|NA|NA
CASSLSGRAYGYTF
TGTGCCAGCAGCCTAAGTGGCAGAGCGTATGGCTACACCTTC
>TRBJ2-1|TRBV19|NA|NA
CASREPAREQFF
TGTGCCAGTCGGGAACCGGCGAGAGAGCAGTTCTTC
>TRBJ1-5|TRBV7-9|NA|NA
CASSLGAGQPQHF
TGTGCCAGCAGCTTAGGGGCAGGTCAGCCCCAGCATTTT
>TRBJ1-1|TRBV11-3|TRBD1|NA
CASSRQGNTEAFF
TGTGCCAGCAGCCGACAGGGTAACACTGAAGCTTTCTTT
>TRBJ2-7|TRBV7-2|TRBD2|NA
CASSPSGGNSYEQYF
TGTGCCAGCAGCCCGAGCGGGGGGAACTCCTACGAGCAGTACTTC
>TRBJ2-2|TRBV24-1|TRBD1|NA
CATAGQGVTNTGELFF
TGTGCCACCGCGGGACAGGGGGTCACGAACACCGGGGAGCTGTTTTTT
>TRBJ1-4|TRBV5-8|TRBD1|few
CASTFTGGIEKLFF
TGTGCCAGCACCTTTACAGGGGGTATTGAAAAACTGTTTTTT
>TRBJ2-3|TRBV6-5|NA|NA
CASRKEGHRTYTQYF
TGTGCCAGCAGAAAAGAGGGGCACCGCACATATACGCAGTATTTT
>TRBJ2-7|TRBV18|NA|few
CASSRDGGEQYF
TGTGCCAGCTCACGGGACGGCGGCGAGCAGTACTTC
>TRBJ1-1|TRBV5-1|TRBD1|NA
CASKQGMYTEAFF
TGCGCCAGTAAACAGGGGATGTACACTGAAGCTTTCTTT
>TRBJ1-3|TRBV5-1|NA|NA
CASSLDGDSGNTIYF
TGCGCCAGCAGCTTGGATGGGGACTCTGGAAACACCATATATTTT
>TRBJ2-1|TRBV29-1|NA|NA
CSVGGPGPMFEQFF
TGCAGCGTTGGAGGGCCCGGCCCAATGTTCGAGCAGTTCTTC
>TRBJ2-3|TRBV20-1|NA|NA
CSANEVITDTQYF
TGCAGTGCTAATGAGGTGATAACAGATACGCAGTATTTT
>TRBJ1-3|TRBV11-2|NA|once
CASSSGLIGNTIYF
TGTGCCAGCAGCTCCGGACTGATAGGAAACACCATATATTTT
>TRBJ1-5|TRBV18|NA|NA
CASSYGPRNQPQHF
TGTGCCAGCTCATACGGGCCACGAAATCAGCCCCAGCATTTT
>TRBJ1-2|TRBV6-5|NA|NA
CASSYRGRDYGYTF
TGTGCCAGCAGTTATCGGGGCAGGGATTATGGCTACACCTTC
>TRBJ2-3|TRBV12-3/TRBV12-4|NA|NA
CASSFPSTDTQYF
TGTGCCAGCAGTTTCCCCAGCACAGATACGCAGTATTTT
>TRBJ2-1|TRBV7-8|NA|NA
CASSLDRGNEQFF
TGTGCCAGCAGCTTAGACCGCGGGAATGAGCAGTTCTTC
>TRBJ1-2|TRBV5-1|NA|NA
CASRFQGSIDYGYTF
TGCGCCAGCAGGTTTCAGGGGAGTATCGACTATGGCTACACCTTC
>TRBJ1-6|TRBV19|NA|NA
CASSQGYNSPLHF
TGTGCCAGTAGCCAGGGGTACAATTCACCCCTCCACTTT
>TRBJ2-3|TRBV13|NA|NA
CASSINSGRSTDTQYF
TGTGCCAGCAGCATTAATTCGGGACGGAGCACAGATACGCAGTATTTT
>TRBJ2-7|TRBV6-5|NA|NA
CASSYGPYEQYF
TGTGCCAGCAGTTACGGGCCCTACGAGCAGTACTTC
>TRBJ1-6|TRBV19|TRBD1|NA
CASRPGTGYSPLHF
TGTGCCAGTAGGCCGGGGACAGGGTATTCACCCCTCCACTTT
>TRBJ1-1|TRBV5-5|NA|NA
CASSFVDMNTEAFF
TGTGCCAGCAGCTTTGTTGATATGAACACTGAAGCTTTCTTT
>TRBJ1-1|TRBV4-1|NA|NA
CASSQGHLNTEAFF
TGCGCCAGCAGCCAGGGACACTTGAACACTGAAGCTTTCTTT
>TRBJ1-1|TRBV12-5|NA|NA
CASGLVHGGPTEAFF
TGTGCTAGTGGTTTGGTACACGGGGGGCCCACTGAAGCTTTCTTT
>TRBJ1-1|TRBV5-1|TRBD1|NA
CASSSRQGGEAFF
TGCGCCAGCAGCTCTAGACAGGGTGGTGAAGCTTTCTTT